The source of this TCR beta chain is a study of blood T cells in healthy people across ages. Next came a second PCR, run for about 7 to 12 cycles, which used a sample-barcoded 5' primer along with a J-beta primer mix. TCRdb re-called the 5' RACE reads with MiXCR, one entry per CDR3 protein. The top ten clones hold approximately 40% of a sample with approximately 800,000 distinct CDR3 sequences, about 55% of them seen once. J gave up 8 bases and V 4 bases, and 11 bases lay outside the gene matches. Germline V gene lookup returns CDR1 SNHLY and CDR2 FYNNEI. This CDR3 is 15 amino acids long. The J gene is TRBJ1-2, the V gene TRBV2, with 9 bases that match TRBD1. This clonotype originated in an elderly man in good health. Material: blood. This CDR3 reads CASSGDRARRGGYTF. In nucleotides, the CDR3 is TGTGCCAGCAGTGGGGACAGGGCAAGACGGGGAGGCTACACCTTC.